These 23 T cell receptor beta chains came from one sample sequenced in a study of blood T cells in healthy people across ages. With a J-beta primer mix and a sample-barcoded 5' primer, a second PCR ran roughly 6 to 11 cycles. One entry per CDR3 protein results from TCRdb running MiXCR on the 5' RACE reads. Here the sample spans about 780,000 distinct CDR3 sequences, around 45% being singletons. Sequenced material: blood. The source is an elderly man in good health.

For the CDR3, the DNA is TGCAGCGCTAAGCACAATGAGCAGTTCTTC. It encodes CSAKHNEQFF. The V gene is TRBV29-1, the J gene TRBJ2-1; no reliable D call. The germline gives CDR1 SQVTM, CDR2 ANQGSEA. Trimming took off 7 bases at V and 5 bases at J, with 6 bases between the two ends. The CDR3 contains 10 residues.

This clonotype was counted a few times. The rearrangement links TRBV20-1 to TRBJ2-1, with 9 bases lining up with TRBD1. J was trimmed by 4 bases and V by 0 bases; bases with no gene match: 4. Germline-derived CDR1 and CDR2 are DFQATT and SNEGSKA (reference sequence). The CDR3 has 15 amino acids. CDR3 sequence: CSAREDRGYYNEQFF. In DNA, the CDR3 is TGCAGTGCTAGAGAGGACAGGGGCTATTACAATGAGCAGTTCTTC.

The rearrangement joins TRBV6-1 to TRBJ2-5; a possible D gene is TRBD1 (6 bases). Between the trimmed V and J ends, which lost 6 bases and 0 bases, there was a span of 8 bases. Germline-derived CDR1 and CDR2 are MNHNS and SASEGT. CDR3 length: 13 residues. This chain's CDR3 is CASRDSYQETQYF. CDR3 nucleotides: TGTGCCAGCAGGGACAGCTACCAAGAGACCCAGTACTTC.

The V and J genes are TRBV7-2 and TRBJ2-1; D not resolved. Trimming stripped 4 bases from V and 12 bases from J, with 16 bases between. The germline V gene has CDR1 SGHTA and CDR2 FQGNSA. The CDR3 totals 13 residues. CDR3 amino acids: CASSWRTEMGQFF. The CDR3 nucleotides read TGTGCCAGCAGCTGGCGGACGGAAATGGGGCAGTTCTTC.

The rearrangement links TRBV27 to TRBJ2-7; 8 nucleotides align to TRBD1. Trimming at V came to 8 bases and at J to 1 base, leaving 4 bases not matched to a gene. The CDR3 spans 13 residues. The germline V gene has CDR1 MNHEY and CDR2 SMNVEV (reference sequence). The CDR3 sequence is CASDRGPSYEQYF. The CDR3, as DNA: TGTGCCAGCGACAGGGGACCTTCCTACGAGCAGTACTTC.

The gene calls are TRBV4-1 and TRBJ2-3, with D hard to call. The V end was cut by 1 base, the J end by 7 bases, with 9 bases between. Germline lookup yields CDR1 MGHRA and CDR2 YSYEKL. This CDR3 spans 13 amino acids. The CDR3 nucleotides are TGCGCCAGCAGCCAAGCGGACCTCCATACGCAGTATTTT. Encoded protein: CASSQADLHTQYF.

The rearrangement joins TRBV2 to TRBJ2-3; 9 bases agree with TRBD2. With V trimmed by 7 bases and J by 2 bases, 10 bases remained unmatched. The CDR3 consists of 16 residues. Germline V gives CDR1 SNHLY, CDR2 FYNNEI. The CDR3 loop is CASNSILAGLTDTQYF. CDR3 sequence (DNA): TGTGCCAGCAACTCAATTCTAGCGGGACTCACAGATACGCAGTATTTT. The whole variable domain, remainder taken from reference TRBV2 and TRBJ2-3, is EPEVTQTPSHQVTQMGQEVILRCVPISNHLYFYWYRQILGQKVEFLVSFYNNEISEKSEIFDDQFSVERPDGSNFTLKIRSTKLEDSAMYFCASNSILAGLTDTQYFGPGTRLTVL.

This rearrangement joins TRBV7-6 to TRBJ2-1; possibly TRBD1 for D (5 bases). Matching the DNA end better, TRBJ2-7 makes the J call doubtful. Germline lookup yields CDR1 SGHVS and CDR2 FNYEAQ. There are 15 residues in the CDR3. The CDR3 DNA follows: TGTGCCAGCAGCTTAGCAGGGGCCTCCTACAATGAGCAGTACTTC. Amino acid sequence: CASSLAGASYNEQYF.

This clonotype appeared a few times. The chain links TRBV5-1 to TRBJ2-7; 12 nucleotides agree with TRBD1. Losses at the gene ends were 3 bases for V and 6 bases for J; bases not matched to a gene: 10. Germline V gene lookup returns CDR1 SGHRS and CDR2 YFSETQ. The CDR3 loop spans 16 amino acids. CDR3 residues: CASSYRVGTGGGEQYF. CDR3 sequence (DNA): TGCGCCAGCAGCTACCGTGTGGGGACAGGGGGCGGCGAGCAGTACTTC.

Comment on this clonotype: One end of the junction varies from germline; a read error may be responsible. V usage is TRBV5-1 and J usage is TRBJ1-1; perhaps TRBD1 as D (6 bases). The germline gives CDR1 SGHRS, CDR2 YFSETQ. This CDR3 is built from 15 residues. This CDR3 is CASSWAAGVNTEAFF. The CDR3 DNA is TGTGCCAGCAGCTGGGCGGCAGGGGTGAACACTGAAGCTTTCTTT. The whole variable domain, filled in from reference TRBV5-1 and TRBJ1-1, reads KAGVTQTPRYLIKTRGQQVTLSCSPISGHRSVSWYQQTPGQGLQFLFEYFSETQRNKGNFPGRFSGRQFSNSRSEMNVSTLELGDSALYLCASSWAAGVNTEAFFGQGTRLTVV.

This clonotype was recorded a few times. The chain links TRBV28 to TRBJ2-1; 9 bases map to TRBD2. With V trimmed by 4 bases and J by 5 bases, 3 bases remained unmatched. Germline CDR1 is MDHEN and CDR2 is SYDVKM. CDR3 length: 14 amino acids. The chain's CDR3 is CASSYGGRDNEQFF. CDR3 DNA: TGTGCCAGCAGTTACGGCGGGAGGGACAATGAGCAGTTCTTC.

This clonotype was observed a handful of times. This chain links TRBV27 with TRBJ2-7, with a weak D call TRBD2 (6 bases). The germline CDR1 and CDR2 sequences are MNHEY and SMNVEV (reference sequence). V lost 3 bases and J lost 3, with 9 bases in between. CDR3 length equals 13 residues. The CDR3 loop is CASSFSAGYEQYF. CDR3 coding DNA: TGTGCCAGCAGTTTCTCAGCGGGCTACGAGCAGTACTTC.

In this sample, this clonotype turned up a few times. The CDR3 DNA reads TGTGCCATGACGGCGAGTGGCTATGGCTACACCTTC. Its translation is CAMTASGYGYTF. The rearrangement uses TRBV10-3 and TRBJ1-2; no clear D. V dropped 9 bases and J dropped 4 bases, with 12 bases sitting between them. The germline CDR1 and CDR2 sequences are ENHRY and SYGVKD. This CDR3 spans 12 amino acids.

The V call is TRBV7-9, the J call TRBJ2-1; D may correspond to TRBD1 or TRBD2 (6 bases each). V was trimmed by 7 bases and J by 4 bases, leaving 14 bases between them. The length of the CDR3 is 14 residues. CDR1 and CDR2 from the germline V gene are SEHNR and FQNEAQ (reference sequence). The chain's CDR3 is CASNGGTGYNEQFF. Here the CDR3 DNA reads TGTGCCAGCAACGGGGGAACAGGGTACAATGAGCAGTTCTTC.

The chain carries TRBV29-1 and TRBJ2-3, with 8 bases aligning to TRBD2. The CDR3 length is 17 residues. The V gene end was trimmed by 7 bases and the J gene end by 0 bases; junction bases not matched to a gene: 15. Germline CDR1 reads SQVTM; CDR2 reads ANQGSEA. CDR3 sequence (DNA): TGCAGCGCCTTCGGGGGGGGAGCGCTGCGGAGCACAGATACGCAGTATTTT. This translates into CSAFGGGALRSTDTQYF.

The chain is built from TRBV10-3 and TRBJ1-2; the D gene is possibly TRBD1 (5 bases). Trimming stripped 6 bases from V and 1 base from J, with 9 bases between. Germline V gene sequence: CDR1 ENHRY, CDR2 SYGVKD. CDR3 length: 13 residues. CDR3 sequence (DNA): TGTGCCATCAGCCGGGGGGATAACTATGGCTACACCTTC. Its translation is CAISRGDNYGYTF.

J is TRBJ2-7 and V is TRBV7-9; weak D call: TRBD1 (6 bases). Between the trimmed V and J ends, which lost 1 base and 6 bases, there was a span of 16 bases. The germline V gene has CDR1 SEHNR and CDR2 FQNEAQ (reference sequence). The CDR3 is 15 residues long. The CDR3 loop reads CASSLVGGVIVEQYF. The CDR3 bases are TGTGCCAGCAGCTTAGTAGGGGGAGTTATAGTCGAGCAGTACTTC.

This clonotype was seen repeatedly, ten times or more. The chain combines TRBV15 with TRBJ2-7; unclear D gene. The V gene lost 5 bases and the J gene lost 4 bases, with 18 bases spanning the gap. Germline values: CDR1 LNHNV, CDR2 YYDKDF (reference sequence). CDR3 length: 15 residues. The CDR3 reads CATSLVVGLPYEQYF. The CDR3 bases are TGTGCCACCAGCCTAGTGGTGGGCCTACCTTACGAGCAGTACTTC.

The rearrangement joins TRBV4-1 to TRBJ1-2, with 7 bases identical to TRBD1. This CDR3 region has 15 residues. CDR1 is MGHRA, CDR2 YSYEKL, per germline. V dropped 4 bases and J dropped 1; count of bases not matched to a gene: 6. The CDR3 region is CASSPPGQSNYGYTF. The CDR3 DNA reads TGCGCCAGCAGCCCACCGGGACAGAGTAACTATGGCTACACCTTC.

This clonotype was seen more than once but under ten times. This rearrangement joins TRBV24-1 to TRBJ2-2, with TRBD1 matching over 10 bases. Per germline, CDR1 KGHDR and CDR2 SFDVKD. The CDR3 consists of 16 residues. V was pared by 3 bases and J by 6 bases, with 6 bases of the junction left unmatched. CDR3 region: CATSDRPGQGSGELFF. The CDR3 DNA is TGTGCCACCAGTGATCGGCCGGGACAGGGGTCCGGGGAGCTGTTTTTT.

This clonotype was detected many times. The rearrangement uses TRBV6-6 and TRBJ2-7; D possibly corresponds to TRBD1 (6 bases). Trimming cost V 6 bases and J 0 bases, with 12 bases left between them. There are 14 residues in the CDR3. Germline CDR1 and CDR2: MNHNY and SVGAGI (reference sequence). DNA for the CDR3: TGTGCCAGCAGCTCCGGACAGAGCTCCTACGAGCAGTACTTC. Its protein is CASSSGQSSYEQYF.

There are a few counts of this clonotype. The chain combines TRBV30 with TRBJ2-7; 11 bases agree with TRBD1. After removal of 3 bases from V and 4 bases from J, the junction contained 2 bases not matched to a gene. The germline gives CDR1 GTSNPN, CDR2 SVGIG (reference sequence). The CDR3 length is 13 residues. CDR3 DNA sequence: TGTGCCTGGAGCGGGACAGGGGGTTACGAGCAGTACTTC. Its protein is CAWSGTGGYEQYF.

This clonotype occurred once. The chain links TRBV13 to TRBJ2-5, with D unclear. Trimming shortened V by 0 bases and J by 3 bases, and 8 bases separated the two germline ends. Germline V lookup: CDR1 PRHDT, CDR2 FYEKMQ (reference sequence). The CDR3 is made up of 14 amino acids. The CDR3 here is CASSLGQREETQYF. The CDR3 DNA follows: TGTGCCAGCAGCTTAGGACAGCGAGAAGAGACCCAGTACTTC.